These 31 T cell receptor beta chains share one sample of origin, sequenced in a study of CD8 T cells in Susac syndrome. Reverse transcription of roughly 0.5 to 1 ug RNA was carried out with random hexamers. TCRdb re-called the immunoSEQ multiplex PCR reads through MiXCR, storing one row per CDR3 protein. The sample lists hundreds of thousands of distinct CDR3 sequences; approximately 85% were seen once. The sequenced sample was CD8+ T cells from PBMCs. These receptors came from a human donor with multiple sclerosis.

The chain has TRBV10-3 and TRBJ1-2; a possible D gene is TRBD1 (6 bases). The V gene's germline CDR1 is ENHRY and CDR2 SYGVKD. The CDR3 consists of 18 residues. Trimming cost V 10 bases and J 1 base, with 28 bases left between them. The CDR3 region has the DNA TGTGCCACCAACATCGCAACAGGGCCTGCGACGGGTAACTATGGCTACACCTTC. Translated, it gives CATNIATGPATGNYGYTF.

This chain links TRBV11-2 with TRBJ2-7; no firm D call. The V and J ends lost 5 bases and 1 base respectively, with 15 bases between them. In germline, CDR1 is SGHAT, CDR2 FQNNGV. This CDR3 has 15 residues. The DNA for the CDR3 is TGTGCCAGCAGCCCCGGCGGAAGTCCTTCCTACGAGCAGTACTTC. This gives the protein CASSPGGSPSYEQYF.

Concerning this clonotype itself: The junction does not match germline at one end; this may be a read error. The chain recombines TRBV2 with TRBJ2-1; 7 nucleotides agree with TRBD2. From germline, CDR1 is SNHLY and CDR2 FYNNEI. The CDR3 length is 15 residues. The CDR3 coding sequence is TGTGTCAGCGGAATCAGGACTAGGAATGGCAATGAGCAGTTCTTC. It encodes CVSGIRTRNGNEQFF.

This chain connects TRBV7-9 to TRBJ2-1; D unresolved. Germline loops: CDR1 SEHNR, CDR2 FQNEAQ (reference sequence). V shed 3 bases and J shed 5 bases, with 11 bases lying between them. The CDR3 spans 14 residues. The CDR3 DNA sequence: TGTGCCAGCAGCTTGAGACCGGCCCACAATGAGCAGTTCTTC. It translates to CASSLRPAHNEQFF.

The V and J genes are TRBV12-3 or TRBV12-4 and TRBJ1-2; 7 positions agree with TRBD1. The CDR3 covers 13 residues. Trimming at V came to 4 bases and at J to 9 bases, leaving 8 bases not matched to a gene. In DNA, the CDR3 is TGTGCCAGCAGTTCCGGGACAGCGCTTAGCTACACCTTC. Its protein is CASSSGTALSYTF.

This clonotype was seen just once. V and J are TRBV6-5 and TRBJ1-2; possible D gene TRBD1, 6 bases. From germline, CDR1 is MNHEY and CDR2 SVGAGI. V was cut by 7 bases and J by 8 bases, with 11 bases left in between. This CDR3 has 11 amino acids. The CDR3 nucleotides read TGTGCCAGCAACTCAGGGGTCGGCTACACCTTC. Its protein product is CASNSGVGYTF.

The chain couples TRBV28 to TRBJ1-2; possibly TRBD1 for D (5 bases). In germline, CDR1 is MDHEN, CDR2 SYDVKM. The V and J ends lost 6 bases and 5 bases respectively, with 13 bases between them. The CDR3 consists of 13 residues. CDR3 sequence: CASRGVSAYGYTF. In DNA, the CDR3 is TGTGCCAGCAGGGGGGTCTCAGCTTATGGCTACACCTTC.

The chain is built from TRBV20-1 and TRBJ2-7; 7 bases map to TRBD2. This CDR3 is 16 amino acids long. CDR1 is DFQATT, CDR2 SNEGSKA, per germline (reference sequence). Losses at the gene ends were 0 bases for V and 0 bases for J; bases not matched to a gene: 8. This CDR3 reads CSARDPSGTRSYEQYF. CDR3 bases: TGCAGTGCTAGAGATCCCAGCGGGACCCGCTCCTACGAGCAGTACTTC.

The CDR3 DNA reads TGTGCCAGCAGCTTAGTGGCGTTCAATGAGCAGTTCTTC. This encodes CASSLVAFNEQFF. This chain uses TRBV7-6 with TRBJ2-1; the D is unclear. Trimming took 1 base from V and 6 from J, leaving 7 bases between them. CDR3 size: 13 residues. Germline values: CDR1 SGHVS, CDR2 FNYEAQ.

This chain connects TRBV2 to TRBJ1-2; 7 bases are a match to TRBD1. The CDR3 sequence is 12 residues long. Germline CDR1 SNHLY, CDR2 FYNNEI. V lost 10 bases to trimming and J lost 4 bases; unmatched junction nucleotides: 6. This chain's CDR3 is CAIPRTGYGYTF. The CDR3 DNA reads TGTGCCATCCCCCGGACAGGCTATGGCTACACCTTC. Variable domain in full (rest from reference TRBV2 and TRBJ1-2): EPEVTQTPSHQVTQMGQEVILRCVPISNHLYFYWYRQILGQKVEFLVSFYNNEISEKSEIFDDQFSVERPDGSNFTLKIRSTKLEDSAMYFCAIPRTGYGYTFGSGTRLTVV.

The chain has TRBV7-9 and TRBJ1-3; D not resolved. Germline V lookup: CDR1 SEHNR, CDR2 FQNEAQ (reference sequence). With 2 bases removed from V and 4 bases from J, the gap between germline ends came to 15 bases. This CDR3 comprises 16 residues. CDR3: CASSLTLLGVGNTIYF. CDR3 in DNA: TGTGCCAGCAGCTTAACTCTTTTGGGCGTCGGAAACACCATATATTTT.

The chain joins TRBV15 to TRBJ2-7; 7 nucleotides match TRBD1. The CDR3 is made up of 22 amino acids. The germline CDR1 and CDR2 sequences are LNHNV and YYDKDF (reference sequence). The ends lost 6 bases at V and 5 bases at J; junction bases unmatched: 34. CDR3: CATRKERGQSPWAGTAFHEQYF. The CDR3 coding sequence is TGTGCCACCAGAAAAGAGAGGGGCCAGTCCCCCTGGGCCGGGACAGCCTTTCACGAGCAGTACTTC.

A few counts support this clonotype. The chain combines TRBV6-1 with TRBJ2-7, with D perhaps matching TRBD2 (6 bases). The CDR3 is made up of 14 amino acids. CDR1 and CDR2 from the germline V gene are MNHNS and SASEGT. Trimming took 1 base from V and 3 from J, leaving 10 bases between them. The CDR3 spells CASSEGGNNYEQYF. CDR3 DNA sequence: TGTGCCAGCAGTGAAGGCGGGAATAACTACGAGCAGTACTTC.

The chain links TRBV30 to TRBJ1-6; D remains ambiguous. V lost 0 bases to trimming and J lost 7 bases, with 10 bases between them. CDR1 and CDR2 from the germline V gene are GTSNPN and SVGIG (reference sequence). There are 14 residues in the CDR3. The CDR3, as DNA: TGTGCCTGGAGTGTGGAGGCCCCGAATTCACCCCTCCACTTT. Translating it yields CAWSVEAPNSPLHF.

V and J are TRBV29-1 and TRBJ2-7; the match to TRBD1 covers 8 bases. The CDR3 loop spans 12 amino acids. The ends lost 4 bases at V and 3 bases at J; junction bases unmatched: 2. Germline assignment: CDR1 SQVTM and CDR2 ANQGSEA. In nucleotides, the CDR3 is TGCAGCGTTGGGACAGGGAACTACGAGCAGTACTTC. Amino acids: CSVGTGNYEQYF.

The rearrangement uses TRBV11-2 and TRBJ2-7; 10 positions agree with TRBD2. The CDR3 totals 16 residues. Germline V gene lookup returns CDR1 SGHAT and CDR2 FQNNGV. Trimming at V came to 1 base and at J to 3 bases, leaving 6 bases not matched to a gene. The CDR3 loop is CASSLVSSGRSYEQYF. CDR3 nucleotide sequence: TGTGCCAGCAGCTTAGTTTCTAGCGGGAGAAGCTACGAGCAGTACTTC.

V gene TRBV29-1 combines with J gene TRBJ2-3, with 11 bases that match TRBD2. Germline CDR1 reads SQVTM; CDR2 reads ANQGSEA. The CDR3 runs 15 residues. V shed 2 bases and J 5 bases; nucleotides not matched to a gene: 6. CDR3 residues: CSVEIGTSGEDTQYF. The CDR3 DNA sequence: TGCAGCGTTGAAATAGGGACTAGCGGAGAAGATACGCAGTATTTT.

This clonotype was seen once. The chain carries TRBV10-3 and TRBJ1-6; the D is unclear. This CDR3 contains 14 residues. CDR1 and CDR2 from the germline V gene are ENHRY and SYGVKD. The V gene lost 0 bases and the J gene lost 8 bases, with 8 bases spanning the gap. CDR3 region: CAISESGLDSPLHF. CDR3 DNA: TGTGCCATCAGTGAGTCAGGGTTAGATTCACCCCTCCACTTT.

The genes are TRBV6-1 and TRBJ2-3; 10 bases fit TRBD2. The CDR3 spans 17 residues. The germline V gene has CDR1 MNHNS and CDR2 SASEGT. The V gene end was trimmed by 10 bases and the J gene end by 1 base; junction bases not matched to a gene: 14. The CDR3 reads CATCQGRLAGGTDTQYF. The CDR3 DNA follows: TGTGCCACGTGCCAAGGGCGACTAGCGGGCGGCACAGATACGCAGTATTTT.

A few counts support this clonotype. This chain uses TRBV5-4 with TRBJ1-6; the D is unclear. Germline lookup yields CDR1 SGHNT and CDR2 YYREEE (reference sequence). The CDR3 spans 12 residues. V dropped 2 bases and J dropped 8 bases, with 5 bases sitting between them. The CDR3: CASSFQDSPLHF. The DNA for the CDR3 is TGTGCCAGCAGCTTCCAGGATTCACCCCTCCACTTT.

The chain couples TRBV10-3 to TRBJ2-7, with a possible D match to TRBD1 (6 bases). In germline, CDR1 is ENHRY, CDR2 SYGVKD. The CDR3 is 12 residues long. Deletions cut 6 bases from V and 5 bases from J, with 11 bases between. The CDR3 loop is CAIRRTVDEQYF. The CDR3 DNA sequence: TGTGCCATCAGGCGGACAGTTGACGAGCAGTACTTC.

This clonotype appeared a single time. The gene calls are TRBV9 and TRBJ2-7, with 7 bases aligning to TRBD2. The CDR3 sequence is 14 residues long. Germline lookup yields CDR1 SGDLS and CDR2 YYNGEE. Unmatched junction bases numbered 4, after V lost 0 bases and J lost 4 bases. Here the CDR3 reads CASSVGTRGYEQYF. The CDR3 DNA reads as TGTGCCAGCAGCGTAGGGACTAGAGGTTACGAGCAGTACTTC. Using reference TRBV9 and TRBJ2-7 for the parts outside the CDR3, the full variable domain is DSGVTQTPKHLITATGQRVTLRCSPRSGDLSVYWYQQSLDQGLQFLIQYYNGEERAKGNILERFSAQQFPDLHSELNLSSLELGDSALYFCASSVGTRGYEQYFGPGTRLTVT.

The table lists this clonotype with a count of one. The gene calls are TRBV28 and TRBJ2-7; no clear D gene. V lost 3 bases and J 2 bases, leaving 11 bases between the germline ends. CDR3 length: 14 residues. Germline CDR1 is MDHEN and CDR2 is SYDVKM. The chain's CDR3 is CASSLVGITYEQYF. The CDR3 coding sequence is TGTGCCAGCAGTTTGGTGGGGATAACCTACGAGCAGTACTTC.

For the CDR3, the DNA is TGTGCCAGCACCAGAGGACTGTTCTCCTACGAGCAGTACTTC. Translated: CASTRGLFSYEQYF. This chain uses TRBV9 with TRBJ2-7; D possibly corresponds to TRBD2 (5 bases). V was clipped by 6 bases and J by 0 bases, with 13 bases between them. Germline CDR1 is SGDLS and CDR2 is YYNGEE. The CDR3 is 14 residues long.

This rearrangement joins TRBV6-5 to TRBJ2-3; TRBD2 matches 9 bases. This CDR3 spans 17 amino acids. CDR1 and CDR2 from the germline V gene are MNHEY and SVGAGI. V trimming: 0 bases; J trimming: 1 base; junction bases outside the gene matches: 5. CDR3 in DNA: TGTGCCAGCAGTTACTCGAAGCGGGAGGAGGGCACAGATACGCAGTATTTT. Translating it yields CASSYSKREEGTDTQYF.

The CDR3 sequence: CASIHRGLEYGYTF. CDR3 nucleotide sequence: TGTGCCAGCATCCACAGGGGGCTTGAATATGGCTACACCTTC. V gene TRBV28 combines with J gene TRBJ1-2; the match to TRBD1 covers 9 bases. Trimming took 7 bases from V and 5 from J; bases not matched to a gene: 8. Germline-derived CDR1 and CDR2 are MDHEN and SYDVKM. There are 14 residues in the CDR3.

The chain couples TRBV7-3 to TRBJ1-5, with unresolved D. The germline V gene encodes CDR1 SGHTA and CDR2 FQGTGA. The V end lost 2 bases, the J end lost 9 bases, and 11 bases lay between the germline ends. This CDR3 is built from 13 residues. CDR3 amino acids: CASSLELGGPQHF. The CDR3 coding sequence is TGTGCCAGCAGCTTAGAGCTGGGCGGGCCCCAGCATTTT.

The rearrangement links TRBV23-1 to TRBJ1-2, with 10 bases that match TRBD1. TRBV23-1 is identified as an open reading frame with a role that is uncertain. There are 17 residues in the CDR3. Trimming removed 4 bases from V and 4 bases from J; junction bases left unmatched: 12. The CDR3 sequence is CASSRITGTGAPYGYTF. The DNA of the CDR3 is TGCGCCAGCAGTCGGATAACCGGGACAGGGGCGCCCTATGGCTACACCTTC.

This clonotype occurred once. The rearrangement joins TRBV9 to TRBJ2-6; D is undetermined. This CDR3 comprises 14 residues. The ends were cut back, 3 bases at V and 0 bases at J, with 4 bases in the middle. CDR1 is SGDLS and CDR2 is YYNGEE in the germline V gene. The CDR3 loop is CASSGDSGANVLTF. DNA of the CDR3: TGTGCCAGCAGCGGGGACTCTGGGGCCAACGTCCTGACTTTC.

V is TRBV6-5 and J is TRBJ2-1; 12 nucleotides agree with TRBD2. The germline CDR1 and CDR2 sequences are MNHEY and SVGAGI. The CDR3 is 15 residues long. V lost 4 bases to trimming and J lost 5 bases; unmatched junction nucleotides: 3. The CDR3 DNA follows: TGTGCCAGCAGTTCTAGCGGGAGGGCAGACAATGAGCAGTTCTTC. This gives the protein CASSSSGRADNEQFF.

The gene calls are TRBV10-3 and TRBJ2-3; TRBD2 matches 8 bases. The CDR3 is made up of 12 amino acids. J was trimmed by 5 bases and V by 8 bases; bases with no gene match: 3. Germline CDR1 and CDR2: ENHRY and SYGVKD. The CDR3 protein is CAIWAGGDTQYF. In nucleotides, the CDR3 is TGTGCCATCTGGGCGGGAGGAGATACGCAGTATTTT.